One sample yielded the 26 T cell receptor beta chains listed below, sequenced in a study of T cell repertoires in cytomegalovirus infection. TCRdb re-called the reads with MiXCR, one entry per CDR3 protein. Found here are a few hundred thousand distinct CDR3 sequences, about a sixth of them singletons; the top ten hold over 40%. The sample taken for sequencing was CD8+ T cells from PBMCs. These receptor sequences come from a human donor in good health (CMV status not recorded). Some clones in this sample may be carry-over from other donors' samples.

This clonotype turned up a few times. This chain connects TRBV7-9 to TRBJ1-6; D call uncertain. The V end lost 3 bases, the J end lost 13 bases, and 16 bases lay between the germline ends. This CDR3 spans 14 amino acids. From germline, CDR1 is SEHNR and CDR2 FQNEAQ (reference sequence). The CDR3, as DNA: TGTGCCAGCAGCTTTGAGGACGTCAACGTCCCCCTCCACTTT. This sequence encodes CASSFEDVNVPLHF.

This clonotype occurred many times. This chain uses TRBV5-6 with TRBJ1-2; no firm D call. The V gene lost 4 bases and the J gene lost 4 bases, with 14 bases spanning the gap. Germline V CDR1 and CDR2: SGHDT, YYEEEE. CDR3 length: 14 residues. CDR3 in amino acids: CASSDGDRVYGYTF. In DNA, the CDR3 is TGTGCCAGCAGCGATGGCGACCGAGTCTATGGCTACACCTTC.

This clonotype was seen a few times. The rearrangement joins TRBV7-9 to TRBJ1-2, with D hard to call. CDR1 is SEHNR and CDR2 is FQNEAQ in the germline V gene (reference sequence). CDR3 length equals 13 residues. Trimming left V 7 bases short and J 4 bases short, with 13 bases between. Here the CDR3 DNA reads TGTGCCAGCACCCCCGTTCCTCTCTATGGCTACACCTTC. It translates to CASTPVPLYGYTF.

Concerning this clonotype: A clone one base away is much larger, so this may be a read error. The CDR3, as DNA: TGTGCCAGCTCACCATCTACAGGGGACGCTCGCAGGGGTTTGGGAGAGCAGTTCTTC. Protein: CASSPSTGDARRGLGEQFF. The chain combines TRBV18 with TRBJ2-1; 7 positions agree with TRBD1. CDR1 is KGHSH, CDR2 LQKENI, per germline. The CDR3 totals 19 residues. Unmatched junction bases numbered 23, after V lost 2 bases and J lost 10 bases.

This clonotype appeared a few times. This rearrangement joins TRBV14 to TRBJ2-2, with D perhaps being TRBD1 or TRBD2 (6 bases each). Germline lookup yields CDR1 SGHDN and CDR2 FVKESK. V lost 0 bases and J lost 4, with 24 bases in between. The CDR3 runs to 20 residues. CDR3 sequence: CASSQDRGGNRDIFTGELFF. The CDR3 DNA follows: TGTGCCAGCAGCCAAGATCGTGGGGGGAACAGGGACATCTTCACCGGGGAGCTGTTTTTT.

The sample holds many counts of this clonotype. V and J are TRBV7-8 and TRBJ1-4, with 8 bases fitting TRBD1. Germline CDR1 reads SGHVS; CDR2 reads FQNEAQ. The CDR3 runs 15 residues. The trim removed 1 base at V and 2 bases at J, leaving 0 bases unmatched. DNA of the CDR3: TGTGCCAGCAGCTTAGGGACAGGGACTAATGAAAAACTGTTTTTT. Translation gives CASSLGTGTNEKLFF.

V and J are TRBV15 and TRBJ1-5; TRBD1 aligns across 9 bases. Losses at the gene ends were 3 bases for V and 2 bases for J; bases not matched to a gene: 8. CDR1 and CDR2 from the germline V gene are LNHNV and YYDKDF (reference sequence). CDR3 length: 17 residues. The CDR3 sequence is CATSSSDRGVGNQPQHF. Written as DNA, the CDR3 is TGTGCCACCAGCAGTTCAGACAGGGGGGTCGGCAATCAGCCCCAGCATTTT.

In this sample, this clonotype turned up many times. This sequence joins TRBV19 and TRBJ2-7, with D perhaps TRBD2 (5 bases). There are 13 residues in the CDR3. The germline V and J ends were trimmed by 3 bases and 3 bases, with 9 bases remaining between them. Germline CDR1 LNHDA, CDR2 SQIVND (reference sequence). CDR3 in amino acids: CASSISSGYEQYF. The DNA for the CDR3 is TGTGCCAGTAGTATTTCAAGCGGCTACGAGCAGTACTTC.

The chain couples TRBV5-4 to TRBJ1-1; D possibly corresponds to TRBD1 (5 bases). V was clipped by 5 bases and J by 3 bases, with 11 bases between them. The germline V gene encodes CDR1 SGHNT and CDR2 YYREEE (reference sequence). The CDR3 loop spans 13 amino acids. The CDR3 DNA reads TGTGCCAGCAGTTGGGGCGAGGACACTGAAGCTTTCTTT. It encodes CASSWGEDTEAFF.

Ten or more counts support this clonotype. The J gene is TRBJ2-5, the V gene TRBV7-2; D ambiguous. V was clipped by 2 bases and J by 5 bases, with 15 bases between them. CDR1 and CDR2 (germline): SGHTA, FQGNSA. The CDR3 loop spans 15 amino acids. Here the CDR3 DNA reads TGTGCCAGCAGCTTAAATTACCTAGTTGGGGAGACCCAGTACTTC. Translating it yields CASSLNYLVGETQYF.

This clonotype was counted a few times. This chain uses TRBV5-4 with TRBJ2-4; possible D gene TRBD2, 5 bases. Germline CDR1 and CDR2: SGHNT and YYREEE (reference sequence). With 10 bases removed from V and 5 bases from J, the gap between germline ends came to 13 bases. The CDR3 is made up of 12 amino acids. In DNA form, the CDR3 reads TGTGCCGTTTGGACTGAGGAAAACATTCAGTACTTC. It codes for CAVWTEENIQYF.

This clonotype was detected a few times. The genes are TRBV11-1 and TRBJ1-2, with 8 bases fitting TRBD1. CDR1 and CDR2 (germline): SGHAT, FQDESV (reference sequence). The CDR3 consists of 17 residues. Trimming at V came to 5 bases and at J to 4 bases, leaving 15 bases not matched to a gene. The CDR3 DNA is TGTGCCAGCAGCGCGGCGGGGACAGGAGAACCCTTCTATGGCTACACCTTC. This gives the protein CASSAAGTGEPFYGYTF.

J is TRBJ2-7 and V is TRBV20-1; 7 bases agree with TRBD1. Germline lookup yields CDR1 DFQATT and CDR2 SNEGSKA (reference sequence). The CDR3 has 13 residues. The J segment lost 2 bases and the V segment lost 6 bases, leaving 7 bases of the junction unmatched. The DNA of the CDR3 is TGCAGTGCCCTGACAGGGAAAACCTACGAGCAGTACTTC. Translating gives CSALTGKTYEQYF.

V gene TRBV28 combines with J gene TRBJ2-7, with D possibly being TRBD2 (5 bases). V shed 3 bases and J shed 5 bases, with 8 bases lying between them. The CDR3 is 12 amino acids. Germline assignment: CDR1 MDHEN and CDR2 SYDVKM. CDR3 amino acids: CASSFWENEQYF. The CDR3 DNA is TGTGCCAGCAGTTTCTGGGAGAACGAGCAGTACTTC.

The chain combines TRBV4-1 with TRBJ1-4; 7 bases are a match to TRBD1. The CDR3 covers 20 residues. The junction had 25 bases not matched to a gene; V was cut back by 4 bases and J by 8 bases. CDR1 is MGHRA and CDR2 is YSYEKL in the germline V gene. The CDR3: CASSPHMLGTERSDGEKLFF. The CDR3 nucleotides read TGCGCCAGCAGCCCTCATATGCTAGGGACAGAAAGGAGTGATGGGGAAAAACTGTTTTTT.

The genes are TRBV6-2 or TRBV6-3 and TRBJ2-6; D is unresolved. Trimming cost V 4 bases and J 4 bases, with 8 bases left between them. CDR3 size: 14 residues. CDR1 and CDR2 (germline): MNHEY, SVGEGT. The CDR3 DNA reads TGTGCCAGCAGTTCCCTGGGCGGGGCCAACGTCCTGACTTTC. This sequence encodes CASSSLGGANVLTF.

This clonotype was found many times. The V call is TRBV7-2, the J call TRBJ2-1, with D perhaps matching TRBD1 or TRBD2 (6 bases each). Trimming removed 1 base at V and 4 bases at J, with 20 bases between. The CDR3 extends over 18 amino acids. Germline CDR1 SGHTA, CDR2 FQGNSA. The CDR3: CASSLEWAEGGFYNEQFF. CDR3 sequence (DNA): TGTGCCAGCAGCTTAGAGTGGGCTGAGGGGGGATTTTACAATGAGCAGTTCTTC.

At least ten counts were recorded for this clonotype. The genes are TRBV28 and TRBJ2-5; the D gene could be TRBD1 or TRBD2 (5 bases each). The V end was cut by 5 bases, the J end by 1 base, with 17 bases between. Looked up from germline, CDR1 is MDHEN and CDR2 is SYDVKM. CDR3 length: 16 residues. CDR3 amino acids: CASSGRGPIIQETQYF. The DNA for the CDR3 is TGTGCCAGCAGTGGACGGGGACCGATAATCCAAGAGACCCAGTACTTC.

This clonotype was picked up many times. The rearrangement links TRBV11-1 to TRBJ2-1; 10 bases are shared with TRBD2. V was clipped by 5 bases and J by 0 bases; unmatched bases: 13. The CDR3 covers 19 residues. Looked up from germline, CDR1 is SGHAT and CDR2 is FQDESV (reference sequence). The CDR3 DNA is TGTGCCAGCAGCCTAGGGATAGCGGGGGGCCAAAGCTCCTACAATGAGCAGTTCTTC. Translating it yields CASSLGIAGGQSSYNEQFF.

This chain uses TRBV20-1 with TRBJ2-7; tentatively, D is TRBD1 (5 bases). Trimming removed 5 bases at V and 4 bases at J, with 18 bases between. The CDR3 covers 14 residues. Germline V gene sequence: CDR1 DFQATT, CDR2 SNEGSKA (reference sequence). Written as DNA, the CDR3 is TGCAGTGCTGAAGGACCCTCAAGGGGTTACGAGCAGTACTTC. Translating gives CSAEGPSRGYEQYF.

The sample holds a few counts of this clonotype. The rearrangement links TRBV7-2 to TRBJ2-7; TRBD2 is a possible D gene (6 bases). This CDR3 has 14 amino acids. Trimming shortened V by 1 base and J by 3 bases, and 10 bases separated the two germline ends. Germline values: CDR1 SGHTA, CDR2 FQGNSA. CDR3 amino acids: CASSLGLGGYEQYF. The DNA for the CDR3 is TGTGCCAGCAGCTTAGGTCTGGGGGGCTACGAGCAGTACTTC.

In its sample, this clonotype was seen many times. The genes are TRBV7-2 and TRBJ2-6; no clear D gene. Germline lookup yields CDR1 SGHTA and CDR2 FQGNSA. The ends were cut back, 5 bases at V and 2 bases at J, with 7 bases in the middle. The CDR3 has 14 residues. Written as DNA, the CDR3 is TGTGCCAGCAGCCCCCCCGCTGGGGCCAACGTCCTGACTTTC. This sequence encodes CASSPPAGANVLTF.

This clonotype has a handful of counts. This chain connects TRBV29-1 to TRBJ1-2; D gene uncertain. The germline V and J ends were trimmed by 3 bases and 1 base, with 6 bases remaining between them. Looked up from germline, CDR1 is SQVTM and CDR2 is ANQGSEA. The CDR3 loop spans 12 amino acids. In DNA, the CDR3 is TGCAGCGTTGATGACAATAACTATGGCTACACCTTC. Amino acid sequence: CSVDDNNYGYTF.

This clonotype appeared many times. This chain links TRBV6-2 or TRBV6-3 with TRBJ2-7, with D perhaps being TRBD1 or TRBD2 (5 bases each). The CDR3 contains 13 residues. CDR1 and CDR2 from the germline V gene are MNHEY and SVGEGT. V shed 0 bases and J shed 10 bases, with 13 bases lying between them. CDR3 residues: CASSYSTRGEQYF. Here the CDR3 DNA reads TGTGCCAGCAGTTACTCGACTCGAGGGGAACAGTACTTC.

There are many counts of this clonotype. The chain has TRBV7-9 and TRBJ2-7, with D tentatively TRBD1 (7 bases). With 4 bases removed from V and 7 bases from J, the gap between germline ends came to 17 bases. Germline V gives CDR1 SEHNR, CDR2 FQNEAQ (reference sequence). The CDR3 is 14 amino acids. CDR3 amino acids: CASSSGDSPTEQYF. CDR3 coding DNA: TGTGCCAGCAGCTCGGGGGACAGCCCTACGGAGCAGTACTTC.

The chain is built from TRBV7-8 and TRBJ2-3; D tentatively reads TRBD1 or TRBD2 (6 bases each). In germline, CDR1 is SGHVS, CDR2 FQNEAQ. The CDR3 is 17 amino acids. Trimming left V 8 bases short and J 0 bases short, with 21 bases between. CDR3 coding DNA: TGTGCCAGCTCTTGGGAGAGGAGGGGGACTAGCACAGATACGCAGTATTTT. Its protein product is CASSWERRGTSTDTQYF.